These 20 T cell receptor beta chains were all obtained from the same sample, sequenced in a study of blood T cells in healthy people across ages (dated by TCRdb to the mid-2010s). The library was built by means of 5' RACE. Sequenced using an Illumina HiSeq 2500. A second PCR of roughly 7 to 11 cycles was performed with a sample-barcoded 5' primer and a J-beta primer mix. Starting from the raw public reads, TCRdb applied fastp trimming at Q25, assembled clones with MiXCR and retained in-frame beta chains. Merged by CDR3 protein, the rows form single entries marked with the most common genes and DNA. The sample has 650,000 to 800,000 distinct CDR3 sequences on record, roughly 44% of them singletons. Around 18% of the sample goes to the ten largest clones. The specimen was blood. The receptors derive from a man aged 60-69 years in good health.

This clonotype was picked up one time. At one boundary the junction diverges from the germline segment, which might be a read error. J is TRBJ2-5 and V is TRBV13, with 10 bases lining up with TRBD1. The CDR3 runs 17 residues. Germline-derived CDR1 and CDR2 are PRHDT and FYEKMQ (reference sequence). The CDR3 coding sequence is TGTGCCAGCAGCGCTGGGGACAGGGGTACGGGACAAGAGACCAAGTACTTC. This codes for CASSAGDRGTGQETKYF.

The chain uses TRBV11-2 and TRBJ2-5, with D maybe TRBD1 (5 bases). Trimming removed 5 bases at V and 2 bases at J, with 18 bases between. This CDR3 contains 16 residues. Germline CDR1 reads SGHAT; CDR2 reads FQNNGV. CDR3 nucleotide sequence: TGTGCCAGCAGCCGCCCGGACAAAGTGCATCAAGAGACCCAGTACTTC. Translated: CASSRPDKVHQETQYF.

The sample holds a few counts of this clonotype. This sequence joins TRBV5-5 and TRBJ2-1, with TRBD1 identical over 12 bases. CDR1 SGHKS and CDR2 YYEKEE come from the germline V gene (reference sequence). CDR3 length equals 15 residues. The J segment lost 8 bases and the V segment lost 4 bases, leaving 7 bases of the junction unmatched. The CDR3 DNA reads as TGTGCCAGCAGCCGGCCGGGACAGGGGGCTTATGAGCAGTTCTTC. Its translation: CASSRPGQGAYEQFF.

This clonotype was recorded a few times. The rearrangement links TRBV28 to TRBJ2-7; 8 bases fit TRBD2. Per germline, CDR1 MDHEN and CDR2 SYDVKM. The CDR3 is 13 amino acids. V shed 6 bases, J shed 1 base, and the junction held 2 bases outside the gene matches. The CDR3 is CASRIAGSYEQYF. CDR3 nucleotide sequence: TGTGCCAGCAGAATAGCGGGGTCCTACGAGCAGTACTTC.

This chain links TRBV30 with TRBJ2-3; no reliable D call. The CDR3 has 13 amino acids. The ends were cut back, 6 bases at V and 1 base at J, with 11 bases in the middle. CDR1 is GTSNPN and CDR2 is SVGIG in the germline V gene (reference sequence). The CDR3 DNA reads TGTGCCTGTCTCGGGCCCCGCACAGATACGCAGTATTTT. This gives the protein CACLGPRTDTQYF.

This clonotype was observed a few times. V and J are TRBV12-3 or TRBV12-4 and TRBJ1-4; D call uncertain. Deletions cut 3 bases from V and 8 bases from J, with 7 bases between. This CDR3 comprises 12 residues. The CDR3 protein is CASSFFREKLFF. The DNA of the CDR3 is TGTGCCAGCAGTTTTTTTCGGGAAAAACTGTTTTTT.

CDR3 DNA: TGTGCCAGCAGCTTAGATCAAGGGACCCCCCAGCATTTT. It yields the protein CASSLDQGTPQHF. This rearrangement joins TRBV11-2 to TRBJ1-5, with D maybe TRBD1 (5 bases). Germline CDR1 and CDR2: SGHAT and FQNNGV. The CDR3 is 13 amino acids. V lost 0 bases to trimming and J lost 10 bases, with 10 bases between them.

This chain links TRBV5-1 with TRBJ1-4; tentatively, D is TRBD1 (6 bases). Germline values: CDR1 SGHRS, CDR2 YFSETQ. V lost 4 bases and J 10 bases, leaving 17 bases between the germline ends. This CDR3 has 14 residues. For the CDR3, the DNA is TGCGCCAGCAGCCGGGACATCGGAGGGGGAAAACTGTTTTTT. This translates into CASSRDIGGGKLFF.

The CDR3 coding sequence is TGTGCCAGCAGTTCCCCCGGACAGGCTTACCTCAAGACCCAGTACTTC. It translates to CASSSPGQAYLKTQYF. The chain links TRBV12-3 or TRBV12-4 to TRBJ2-7, with 7 bases that match TRBD1. The J call is doubtful: the DNA matches TRBJ2-5 better. The CDR3 runs 16 residues.

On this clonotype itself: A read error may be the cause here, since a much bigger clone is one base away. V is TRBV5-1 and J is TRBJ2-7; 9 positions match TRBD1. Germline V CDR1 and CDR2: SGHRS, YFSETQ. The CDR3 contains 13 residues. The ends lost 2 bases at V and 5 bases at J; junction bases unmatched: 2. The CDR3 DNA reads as TGCGCCAGCAGCTTCGGACAGGGGAACGAGCAGTACTTC. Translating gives CASSFGQGNEQYF.

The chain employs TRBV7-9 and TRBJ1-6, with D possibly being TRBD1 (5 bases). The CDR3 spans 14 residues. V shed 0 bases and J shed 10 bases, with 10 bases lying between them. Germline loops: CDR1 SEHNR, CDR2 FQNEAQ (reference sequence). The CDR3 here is CASSLALGESPLHF. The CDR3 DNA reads TGTGCCAGCAGCTTAGCGCTAGGGGAATCACCCCTCCACTTT.

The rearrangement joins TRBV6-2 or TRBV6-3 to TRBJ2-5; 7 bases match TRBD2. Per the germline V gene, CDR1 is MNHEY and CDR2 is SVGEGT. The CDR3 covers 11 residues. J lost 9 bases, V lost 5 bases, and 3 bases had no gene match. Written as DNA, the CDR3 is TGTGCCAGCAGTAGTCTAGCGGCCCAGTACTTC. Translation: CASSSLAAQYF.

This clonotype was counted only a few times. This CDR3 reads CASSFELAGYNEQFF. The CDR3 nucleotides are TGTGCCAGCAGTTTCGAGCTAGCGGGGTACAATGAGCAGTTCTTC. This chain joins TRBV12-3 or TRBV12-4 and TRBJ2-1; 9 bases align to TRBD2. Trimming removed 3 bases from V and 4 bases from J; junction bases left unmatched: 4. The CDR3 is 15 residues long.

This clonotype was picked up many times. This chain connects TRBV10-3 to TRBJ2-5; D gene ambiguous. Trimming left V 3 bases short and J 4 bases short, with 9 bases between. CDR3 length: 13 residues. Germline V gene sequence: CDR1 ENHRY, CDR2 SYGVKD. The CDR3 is CAISDTQRETQYF. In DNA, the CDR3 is TGTGCCATCAGTGACACCCAGAGAGAGACCCAGTACTTC.

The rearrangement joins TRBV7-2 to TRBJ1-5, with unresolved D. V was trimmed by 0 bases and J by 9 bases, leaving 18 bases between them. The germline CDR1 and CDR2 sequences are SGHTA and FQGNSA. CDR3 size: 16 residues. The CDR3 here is CASSLAGRSTQSPQHF. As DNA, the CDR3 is TGTGCCAGCAGCTTAGCCGGACGGTCAACCCAATCGCCCCAGCATTTT.

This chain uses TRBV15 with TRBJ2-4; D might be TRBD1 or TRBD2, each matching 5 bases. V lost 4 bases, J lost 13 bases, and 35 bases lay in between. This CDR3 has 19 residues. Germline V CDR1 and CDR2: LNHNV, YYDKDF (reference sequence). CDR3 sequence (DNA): TGTGCCACCAGCACCCAGATCATCGGGGCCTTAACCGGGGCCAATGAGCAGTACTTC. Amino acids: CATSTQIIGALTGANEQYF.

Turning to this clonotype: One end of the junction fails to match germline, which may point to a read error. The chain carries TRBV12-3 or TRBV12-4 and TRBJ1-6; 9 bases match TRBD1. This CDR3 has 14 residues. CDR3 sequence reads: CASSQDRGYSPPHF. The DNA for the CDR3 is TGTGCCAGCAGTCAGGACAGGGGATATTCACCCCCCCACTTT.

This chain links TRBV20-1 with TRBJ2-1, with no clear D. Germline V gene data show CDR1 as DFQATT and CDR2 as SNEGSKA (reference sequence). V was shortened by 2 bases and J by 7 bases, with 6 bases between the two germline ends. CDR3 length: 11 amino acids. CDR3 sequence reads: CSARLENEQFF. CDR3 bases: TGCAGTGCTAGACTAGAGAATGAGCAGTTCTTC.

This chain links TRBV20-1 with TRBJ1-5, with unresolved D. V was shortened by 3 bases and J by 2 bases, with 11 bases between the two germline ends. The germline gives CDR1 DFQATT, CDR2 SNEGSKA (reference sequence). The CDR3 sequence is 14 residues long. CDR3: CSASSRQGNQPQHF. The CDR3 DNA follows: TGCAGTGCTAGCAGCAGGCAGGGCAATCAGCCCCAGCATTTT.

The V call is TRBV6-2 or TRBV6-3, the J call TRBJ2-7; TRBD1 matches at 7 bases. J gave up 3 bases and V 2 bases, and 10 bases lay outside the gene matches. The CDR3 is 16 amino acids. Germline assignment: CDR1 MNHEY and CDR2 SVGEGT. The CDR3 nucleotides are TGTGCCAGCAGTTACCCCGGACAGGCGAACATCTACGAGCAGTACTTC. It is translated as CASSYPGQANIYEQYF.